This T cell receptor beta chain was recovered during a study of blood T cell repertoires in COVID-19. In the study overall: Donors in the United States, Italy and Spain gave samples during acute or convalescent COVID-19. Sample material is recorded as cDNA or gDNA derived from T cells, B-cell-depleted T cells, or PBMCs.

Either two negative PCRs, clearance, or symptom resolution qualified Cohort 3 donors as recovered. CDR1 and CDR2 (germline): MGHDK, SYGVNS. CDR3 length: 15 residues. V was clipped by 2 bases and J by 6 bases, with 13 bases between them. This table comes from immunoSEQ multiplex PCR, and its TCRdb copy is limited to in-frame clones, with some not included. Of around 370,000 clones listed, 88% are singletons. The receptor was derived from a woman aged 18-30 years who had recovered from COVID-19. The chain couples TRBV25-1 to TRBJ2-2, with D possibly TRBD1 on 6 matching bases. Specimen: PBMCs or T cells enriched from blood (not recorded which). The CDR3 DNA is TGTGCCAGCAGTGAAACAGGGATCGTGGCCGGGGAGCTGTTTTTT. Protein: CASSETGIVAGELFF.